This T cell receptor beta chain was sequenced for a study of OX40 agonist ivuxolimab in advanced cancers. Background on the study: Allowance was made for prior anti-PD-1, anti-PD-L1 or anti-CTLA-4 therapy, and about 40% had some. One hepatocellular carcinoma and two cutaneous melanoma patients partially responded. Study-wide findings and caveats: Not determined was the antigen specificity of the expanded peripheral T cells.

Repertoires were generated with immunoSEQ multiplex PCR, while TCRdb's copy carries only in-frame clones and drops some. In the table there are roughly 28,000 clones, roughly three quarters of which are singletons. On this clone: Its antigen is undetermined.

Autoimmune disease history or systemic immunosuppression excluded patients. Trimming took 4 bases from V and 2 from J; bases not matched to a gene: 5. This CDR3 contains 14 residues. Germline V gene lookup returns CDR1 SGDLS and CDR2 YYNGEE. V gene TRBV9 combines with J gene TRBJ2-5; 7 bases agree with TRBD1. The input for sequencing was CD4+ or CD8+ T cells sorted from blood, taken in a trial of the OX40 agonist ivuxolimab. The receptor was derived from an adult with an advanced solid tumor such as melanoma, head and neck, liver or kidney cancer. The CDR3 bases are TGTGCCAGCAGCATCAGGGGGACACAAGAGACCCAGTACTTC. Protein sequence: CASSIRGTQETQYF.